The 25 T cell receptor beta chains reported below all come from one sample, sequenced in a study of cytomegalovirus exposure and HLA in healthy donors. Researchers ran the PCR with 60 Vbeta and 13 Jbeta primers. The data were produced by immunoSEQ multiplex PCR, yet TCRdb's version contains in-frame clones alone and is incomplete. Among some 160,000 clones listed, roughly 80% were seen once. The sequenced sample consisted of PBMCs. Every receptor here comes from a male donor in good health and CMV-seronegative.

The chain recombines TRBV5-1 with TRBJ2-7; TRBD2 is a possible D gene (6 bases). Germline V gene lookup returns CDR1 SGHRS and CDR2 YFSETQ. The CDR3 contains 15 residues. V was pared by 4 bases and J by 5 bases, with 19 bases between. DNA of the CDR3: TGCGCCAGCAGCCCCAGGGAGGCCCCCTTCAACGAGCAGTACTTC. As protein: CASSPREAPFNEQYF.

The chain uses TRBV19 and TRBJ1-5; TRBD1 matches 9 bases. The germline CDR1 and CDR2 sequences are LNHDA and SQIVND (reference sequence). Losses at the gene ends were 4 bases for V and 5 bases for J; bases not matched to a gene: 6. This CDR3 is 15 amino acids long. The CDR3 here is CASSTGTGLYQPQHF. The CDR3 DNA reads as TGTGCCAGTAGTACGGGGACAGGGCTTTATCAGCCCCAGCATTTT.

The sample holds a few counts of this clone. The chain employs TRBV9 and TRBJ2-5, with D tentatively TRBD1 (5 bases). The germline V gene encodes CDR1 SGDLS and CDR2 YYNGEE. The V and J ends lost 3 bases and 2 bases respectively, with 8 bases between them. The CDR3 totals 13 residues. The CDR3 bases are TGTGCCAGCAGCGGTGGGGCTCAAGAGACCCAGTACTTC. It codes for CASSGGAQETQYF.

This chain uses TRBV4-2 with TRBJ2-7; 7 bases map to TRBD2. From germline, CDR1 is LGHNA and CDR2 YNFKEQ. Losses at the gene ends were 1 base for V and 0 bases for J; bases not matched to a gene: 6. The CDR3 length is 16 residues. The CDR3 DNA reads as TGTGCCAGCAGCCAAGCGGCTAGCGGCCTCTCCTACGAGCAGTACTTC. It codes for CASSQAASGLSYEQYF.

This sequence joins TRBV6-6 and TRBJ1-4; D might be TRBD1 (5 bases). Germline loops: CDR1 MNHNY, CDR2 SVGAGI (reference sequence). CDR3 length: 11 amino acids. V was shortened by 8 bases and J by 7 bases, with 8 bases between the two germline ends. The CDR3: CASGTLEKLFF. The CDR3 DNA sequence: TGTGCCAGCGGGACTCTTGAAAAACTGTTTTTT.

The CDR3 is CASSDSGTGFSPLHF. The CDR3 nucleotides are TGTGCCAGCAGCGACTCCGGGACAGGTTTTTCACCCCTCCACTTT. The V call is TRBV7-2, the J call TRBJ1-6; TRBD1 agrees at 8 bases. The CDR3 covers 15 residues. Per the germline V gene, CDR1 is SGHTA and CDR2 is FQGNSA. V shed 5 bases and J 9 bases; nucleotides not matched to a gene: 9.

The gene calls are TRBV6-6 and TRBJ1-1; D gene unclear. Per germline, CDR1 MNHNY and CDR2 SVGAGI (reference sequence). CDR3 length: 13 residues. Trimming pared 10 bases from V and 1 base from J, leaving 13 bases between. CDR3 residues: CATKLISNTEAFF. As DNA, the CDR3 is TGTGCCACTAAGTTAATATCGAACACTGAAGCTTTCTTT.

This clone was observed a handful of times. This rearrangement joins TRBV6-1 to TRBJ1-4; a possible D gene is TRBD1 (6 bases). CDR1 and CDR2 (germline): MNHNS, SASEGT. The CDR3 totals 15 residues. V was clipped by 3 bases and J by 4 bases, with 12 bases between them. CDR3 in amino acids: CASSDDPGHNEKLFF. CDR3 sequence (DNA): TGTGCCAGCAGTGATGATCCGGGACATAATGAAAAACTGTTTTTT.

The CDR3 DNA reads as TGCGCCAGCAGCCAAGAACCAGCAGACAGGGCTGGTGGCTACACCTTC. Translation: CASSQEPADRAGGYTF. The chain employs TRBV4-3 and TRBJ1-2; TRBD1 aligns across 7 bases. The V gene end was trimmed by 0 bases and the J gene end by 7 bases; junction bases not matched to a gene: 11. The length of the CDR3 is 16 residues. Germline loops: CDR1 LGHNA, CDR2 YSLEER.

The chain has TRBV7-2 and TRBJ2-7; tentatively, D is TRBD2 (5 bases). Germline CDR1 reads SGHTA; CDR2 reads FQGNSA. V lost 5 bases to trimming and J lost 4 bases, with 12 bases between them. The CDR3 has 13 amino acids. The CDR3 nucleotides read TGTGCCAGCAGCGCCGGACGGACTTACGAGCAGTACTTC. It encodes CASSAGRTYEQYF.

V and J are TRBV10-3 and TRBJ1-5; 7 nucleotides match TRBD1. Germline loops: CDR1 ENHRY, CDR2 SYGVKD. CDR3 size: 13 residues. The junction had 2 bases not matched to a gene; V was cut back by 4 bases and J by 5 bases. CDR3 bases: TGTGCCATCAGTGGACAGGGTGATCAGCCCCAGCATTTT. This gives the protein CAISGQGDQPQHF.

V is TRBV7-2 and J is TRBJ1-2, with a possible D match to TRBD1 (6 bases). Trimming pared 6 bases from V and 4 bases from J, leaving 15 bases between. Germline CDR1 and CDR2: SGHTA and FQGNSA. The CDR3 loop spans 14 amino acids. CDR3 sequence: CASRPSQGSYGYTF. CDR3 nucleotide sequence: TGTGCCAGCAGGCCATCTCAGGGGAGCTATGGCTACACCTTC.

The J gene is TRBJ1-5, the V gene TRBV21-1; whether TRBD1, the table's D call, matches the DNA was not checked. TRBV21-1 is listed as a pseudogene. The CDR3 extends over 13 amino acids. CDR3 in DNA: TGTGCCCCCCTAGACAGAACGAATCAGCCCCAGCATTTT. Translated: CAPLDRTNQPQHF.

A remark on this clone: A junction end diverges from the germline sequence, so it may reflect a read error. The rearrangement links TRBV6-5 to TRBJ1-1, with 10 bases aligning to TRBD1. The CDR3 is 13 residues long. Germline CDR1 MNHEY, CDR2 SVGAGI. The CDR3 here is CASGGQGRTGAFF. CDR3 DNA sequence: TGTGCCAGCGGGGGACAGGGGAGAACTGGAGCTTTCTTT.

V is TRBV2 and J is TRBJ2-3, with 11 bases fitting TRBD2. Germline V lookup: CDR1 SNHLY, CDR2 FYNNEI. V was pared by 4 bases and J by 2 bases, with 5 bases of the junction left unmatched. The CDR3 has 16 residues. In DNA form, the CDR3 reads TGTGCCAGCAGTGGCGGGACTAGCGGTTTCACAGATACGCAGTATTTT. It is translated as CASSGGTSGFTDTQYF. Full variable domain (missing parts from reference TRBV2 and TRBJ2-3): EPEVTQTPSHQVTQMGQEVILRCVPISNHLYFYWYRQILGQKVEFLVSFYNNEISEKSEIFDDQFSVERPDGSNFTLKIRSTKLEDSAMYFCASSGGTSGFTDTQYFGPGTRLTVL.

The V call is TRBV6-6, the J call TRBJ2-2; possibly TRBD1 for D (5 bases). The V end lost 7 bases, the J end lost 3 bases, and 15 bases lay between the germline ends. Germline CDR1 reads MNHNY; CDR2 reads SVGAGI (reference sequence). The CDR3 is made up of 15 amino acids. DNA for the CDR3: TGTGCCAGCACTATTACATCAGGGCACACCGGGGAGCTGTTTTTT. Its translation is CASTITSGHTGELFF.

This chain uses TRBV21-1 with TRBJ1-1; the table gives TRBD1 as D, unverified against the DNA. TRBV21-1 is a pseudogene locus. The CDR3 runs 16 residues. CDR3: CASRVDRVSPNTEAFF. The CDR3 nucleotides read TGTGCCAGCAGGGTTGACAGGGTTTCTCCGAACACTGAAGCTTTCTTT.

The chain joins TRBV10-3 to TRBJ2-2, with D possibly matching TRBD2 (6 bases). CDR1 is ENHRY, CDR2 SYGVKD, per germline. With 0 bases removed from V and 2 bases from J, the gap between germline ends came to 10 bases. The CDR3 extends over 16 amino acids. CDR3 nucleotides: TGTGCCATCAGTGAGTCGCGGGACTTAAACACCGGGGAGCTGTTTTTT. It encodes CAISESRDLNTGELFF.

V is TRBV5-6 and J is TRBJ1-6, with 9 bases identical to TRBD1. Germline values: CDR1 SGHDT, CDR2 YYEEEE. This CDR3 has 17 amino acids. The V and J ends lost 0 bases and 7 bases, in that order; junction bases with no gene match: 8. This CDR3 is CASSLVQGASQNSPLHF. The CDR3 DNA reads TGTGCCAGCAGCTTGGTACAGGGGGCGTCCCAAAATTCACCCCTCCACTTT.

The chain combines TRBV7-9 with TRBJ2-3; 8 positions match TRBD2. This CDR3 is 16 amino acids long. CDR1 and CDR2 (germline): SEHNR, FQNEAQ (reference sequence). V trimming: 4 bases; J trimming: 3 bases; junction bases outside the gene matches: 9. The CDR3 sequence: CASSSQAGGLTDTQYF. The CDR3 region has the DNA TGTGCCAGCAGCTCCCAGGCGGGGGGCCTTACAGATACGCAGTATTTT.

This clone appeared once. This sequence joins TRBV5-1 and TRBJ2-7; 7 nucleotides align to TRBD2. The germline gives CDR1 SGHRS, CDR2 YFSETQ. Trimming took 5 bases from V and 2 from J; bases not matched to a gene: 7. CDR3 length: 14 amino acids. CDR3 in DNA: TGCGCCAGCAGGGGGGGGACGGTGGCCTACGAGCAGTACTTC. It translates to CASRGGTVAYEQYF.

V gene TRBV5-1 combines with J gene TRBJ1-1; 9 bases agree with TRBD1. Germline V gives CDR1 SGHRS, CDR2 YFSETQ. The CDR3 covers 16 residues. The trim removed 4 bases at V and 6 bases at J, leaving 13 bases unmatched. The CDR3 loop is CASSRRTGEFVAEAFF. CDR3 nucleotides: TGCGCCAGCAGCCGCCGGACAGGGGAGTTCGTCGCTGAAGCTTTCTTT.

The chain uses TRBV4-1 and TRBJ2-1; TRBD1 matches 9 bases. Trimming removed 2 bases from V and 1 base from J; junction bases left unmatched: 6. In germline, CDR1 is MGHRA, CDR2 YSYEKL. The CDR3 is 17 amino acids. The CDR3 DNA reads as TGCGCCAGCAGCCAACCCGGGACAGGGAGGTCCTACAATGAGCAGTTCTTC. Protein product: CASSQPGTGRSYNEQFF.

The V and J genes are TRBV4-3 and TRBJ1-2; 7 nucleotides agree with TRBD1. Germline V gene lookup returns CDR1 LGHNA and CDR2 YSLEER. The V gene end was trimmed by 2 bases and the J gene end by 4 bases; junction bases not matched to a gene: 10. The CDR3 covers 16 residues. The CDR3 region is CASSQTGQAHLYGYTF. CDR3 nucleotides: TGCGCCAGCAGCCAAACAGGACAGGCCCATCTCTATGGCTACACCTTC.

This clone was seen a single time. This rearrangement joins TRBV6-6 to TRBJ2-1; TRBD2 agrees at 8 bases. Germline-derived CDR1 and CDR2 are MNHNY and SVGAGI (reference sequence). V gave up 6 bases and J gave up 4 bases; unmatched junction bases: 8. The CDR3 is 15 amino acids. CDR3 protein: CASRIGGGKYNEQFF. DNA of the CDR3: TGTGCCAGCAGAATAGGCGGGGGGAAATACAATGAGCAGTTCTTC.